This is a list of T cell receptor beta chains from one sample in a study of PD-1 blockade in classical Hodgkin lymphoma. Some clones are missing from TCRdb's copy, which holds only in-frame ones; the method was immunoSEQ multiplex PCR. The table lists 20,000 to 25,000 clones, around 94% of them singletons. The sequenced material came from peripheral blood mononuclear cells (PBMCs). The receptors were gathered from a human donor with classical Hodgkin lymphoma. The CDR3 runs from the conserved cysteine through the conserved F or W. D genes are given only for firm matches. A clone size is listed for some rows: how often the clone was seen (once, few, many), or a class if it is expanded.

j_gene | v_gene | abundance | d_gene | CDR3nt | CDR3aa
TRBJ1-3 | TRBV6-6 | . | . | TGTGCCAGCAGCGCAAGGAACACCATATATTTT | CASSARNTIYF
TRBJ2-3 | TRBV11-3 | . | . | TGTGCCAGCAGCTTAGGGGGGGCAGATACGCAGTATTTT | CASSLGGADTQYF
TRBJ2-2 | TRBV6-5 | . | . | TGTGCCAGCACGACCAGGACCCCGAACACCGGGGAGCTGTTTTTT | CASTTRTPNTGELFF
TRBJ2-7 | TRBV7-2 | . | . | TGTGCCAGCAGCCCCCGGGGGGCAATCTACGAGCAGTACTTC | CASSPRGAIYEQYF
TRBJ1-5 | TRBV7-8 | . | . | TGTGCCAGCAGCTTCTCATATCAGCCCCAGCATTTT | CASSFSYQPQHF
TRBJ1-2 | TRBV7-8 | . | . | TGTGCCAGCAGCCCCCAGGGTCGGGGTCGCGGCTACACCTTC | CASSPQGRGRGYTF
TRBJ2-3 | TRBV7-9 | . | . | TGTGCCAGCAGCTTAACCGATACGCAGTATTTT | CASSLTDTQYF
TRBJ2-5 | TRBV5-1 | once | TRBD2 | TGCGCCAGCAAAGGACTAGCGGGGAGCGAAGAGACCCAGTACTTC | CASKGLAGSEETQYF
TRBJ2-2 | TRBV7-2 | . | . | TGTGCCAGCAGCTTAAGTTGGTGGGGAACCAACACCGGGGAGCTGTTTTTT | CASSLSWWGTNTGELFF
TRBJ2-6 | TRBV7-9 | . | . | TGTGCCAGCACCCCTACGATCTCTGGGGCCAACGTCCTGACTTTC | CASTPTISGANVLTF
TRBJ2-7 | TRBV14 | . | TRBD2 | TGTGCCAGCAGCCAACACTTCGGGGGGTTAGAGCAGTACTTC | CASSQHFGGLEQYF
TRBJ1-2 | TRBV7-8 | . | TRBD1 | TGTGCCAGCAGCTTAGCGCCGGGACAGGGGAACGGCTACACCTTC | CASSLAPGQGNGYTF
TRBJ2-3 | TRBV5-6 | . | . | TGTGCCAGCAGCTTGTTGTACGTCGACACAGATACGCAGTATTTT | CASSLLYVDTDTQYF
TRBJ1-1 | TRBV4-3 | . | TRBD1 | TGCGCCAGCAGCCAGACCTTCGTTGGACAGGTGAACACTGAAGCTTTCTTT | CASSQTFVGQVNTEAFF
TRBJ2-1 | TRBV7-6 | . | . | TGTGCCAGCAGCTTAGGGGTAGACTCCTACAATGAGCAGTTCTTC | CASSLGVDSYNEQFF
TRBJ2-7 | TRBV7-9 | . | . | TGTGCCAGCAGCCATAGTTCCTACGAGCAGTACTTC | CASSHSSYEQYF
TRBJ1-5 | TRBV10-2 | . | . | TGCGCCAGCAGTGGGTGGGAGGGCGCAGCTCGGGCCCAGCATTTT | CASSGWEGAARAQHF
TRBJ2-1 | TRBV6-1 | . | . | TGTGCCAGCAGTGAAGCAGAAAACAATGAGCAGTTCTTC | CASSEAENNEQFF
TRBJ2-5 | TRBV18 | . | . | TGTGCCAGCTCACCAATAAGGGACACTGGGGAGACCCAGTACTTC | CASSPIRDTGETQYF
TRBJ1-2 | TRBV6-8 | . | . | TGTGCCAGCAGTTACATTTTTCCGGGCCGCGCGGTTCTTAACTATGGCTACACCTTC | CASSYIFPGRAVLNYGYTF
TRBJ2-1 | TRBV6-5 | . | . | TGTGCCAGCAAAAATACGGGCGAGCAGTTCTTC | CASKNTGEQFF
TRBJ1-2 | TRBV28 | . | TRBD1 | TGTGCCAGCAGTTTAGCCGGGACAGCTTATGGCTACACCTTC | CASSLAGTAYGYTF
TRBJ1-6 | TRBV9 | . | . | TGTGCCAGCCGCGATTCACCCCTCCACTTT | CASRDSPLHF
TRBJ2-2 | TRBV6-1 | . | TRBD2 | TGTGCCAGCGCTCCGGGAGGCCCCCGGTACGGGGAGCTGTTTTTT | CASAPGGPRYGELFF
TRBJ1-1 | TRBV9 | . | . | TGTGCCAGCAGCGCGGCACCGGGCCAAGAAGCTTTCTTT | CASSAAPGQEAFF
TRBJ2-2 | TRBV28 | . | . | TGTGCCAGCGCCCCCTCTAGGGCTAACACCGGGGAGCTGTTTTTT | CASAPSRANTGELFF
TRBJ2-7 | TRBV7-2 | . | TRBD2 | TGTGCCAGCAGCTTGGCGGGGGGCTGGGGATACGAGCAGTACTTC | CASSLAGGWGYEQYF
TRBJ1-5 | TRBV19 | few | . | TGTGCCAGTAGCTCCTCCTCATTACAGCCCCAGCATTTT | CASSSSSLQPQHF
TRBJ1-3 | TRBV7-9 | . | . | TGTGCCAGCAGGGTCGACTCTGGAAACACCATATATTTT | CASRVDSGNTIYF
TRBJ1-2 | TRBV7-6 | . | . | TGTGCCAGGGGGAGCAACTATGGCTACACCTTC | CARGSNYGYTF
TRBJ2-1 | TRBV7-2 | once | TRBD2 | TGTGCCAGCAGCTTACAAGCGGGGCCTAACAATAAGCAGTTCTTC | CASSLQAGPNNKQFF
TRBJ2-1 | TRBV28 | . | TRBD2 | TGTGCCAGCAGGCCACTAGCGGGGGGGCCCAAATACTACTACAATGAGCAGTTCTTC | CASRPLAGGPKYYYNEQFF
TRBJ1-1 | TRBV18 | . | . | TGTGCCAGCTCACGGGACGGTAAGAACACTGAAGCTTTCTTT | CASSRDGKNTEAFF
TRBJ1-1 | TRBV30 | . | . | TGTGCCTGGAGCCAAATCCAGGGCACGGGGACTGAAGCTTTCTTT | CAWSQIQGTGTEAFF
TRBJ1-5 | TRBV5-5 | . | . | TGTGCCAGCAGCTTGGGCTCGGGACCAGATCAGCCCCAGCATTTT | CASSLGSGPDQPQHF
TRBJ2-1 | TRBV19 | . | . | TGTGCCAGTAGTGGGCTGCGAGAGTACAATGAGCAGTTCTTC | CASSGLREYNEQFF